The 8 T cell receptor beta chains presented below share a single source sample, sequenced in a study of T cells in localized non-small cell lung cancer. Repertoires were generated with immunoSEQ multiplex PCR, while TCRdb's copy carries only in-frame clones and drops some. The data show 30,000 to 40,000 clones, about 86% seen once. Sequencing used peripheral blood, obtained before any cancer treatment. All receptors derive from a man aged 40-75 years with stage I lung adenocarcinoma.

The rearrangement uses TRBV11-3 and TRBJ2-7; 11 nucleotides align to TRBD2. V trimming: 1 base; J trimming: 7 bases; junction bases outside the gene matches: 0. The CDR3 covers 13 residues. Germline CDR1 and CDR2: SGHNT and YENEEA. The CDR3 bases are TGTGCCAGCAGCTTAGGGACTAGCGGGGAGCAGTACTTC. Amino acid sequence: CASSLGTSGEQYF.

The chain couples TRBV20-1 to TRBJ2-7; D perhaps matches TRBD1 (6 bases). CDR1 DFQATT and CDR2 SNEGSKA come from the germline V gene (reference sequence). CDR3 length equals 11 residues. Here the CDR3 DNA reads TGCAGCGGACAGAGCTCCTACGAGCAGTACTTC. Translated: CSGQSSYEQYF.

The chain links TRBV9 to TRBJ2-7; D is ambiguous. Germline V gene sequence: CDR1 SGDLS, CDR2 YYNGEE. This CDR3 has 10 amino acids. V was trimmed by 10 bases and J by 5 bases, leaving 10 bases between them. The DNA for the CDR3 is TGTGCCTATGATCAAGACGAGCAGTACTTC. It specifies CAYDQDEQYF.

V usage is TRBV21-1 and J usage is TRBJ1-1; the listed D gene, TRBD1, was not tested against the DNA. TRBV21-1 is termed a pseudogene. The CDR3 has 16 residues. The CDR3 spells CASSPCRQGLNTEAFF. The CDR3 DNA is TGTGCCAGCAGCCCCTGTAGACAGGGATTGAACACTGAAGCTTTCTTT.

The CDR3, as DNA: TGTGCCATCGCAGGTTCCCCTGTAGAGACCCAGTACTTC. This gives the protein CAIAGSPVETQYF. This chain links TRBV6-5 with TRBJ2-5; D is unclear. CDR1 and CDR2 from the germline V gene are MNHEY and SVGAGI. This CDR3 region has 13 residues. V was pared by 10 bases and J by 4 bases, with 16 bases between.

The count of this clone is one. This chain joins TRBV7-9 and TRBJ1-3; the match to TRBD1 covers 9 bases. In germline, CDR1 is SEHNR, CDR2 FQNEAQ (reference sequence). The CDR3 length is 14 residues. After removal of 3 bases from V and 7 bases from J, the junction contained 4 bases not matched to a gene. The CDR3 region has the DNA TGTGCCAGCAGCTTGGGACAGGGAGGGAACACCATATATTTT. Protein: CASSLGQGGNTIYF. The whole variable domain, filled in from reference TRBV7-9 and TRBJ1-3, reads DTGVSQNPRHKITKRGQNVTFRCDPISEHNRLYWYRQTLGQGPEFLTYFQNEAQLEKSRLLSDRFSAERPKGSFSTLEIQRTEQGDSAMYLCASSLGQGGNTIYFGEGSWLTVV.

CDR3 DNA: TGTGCCAGCAGCTTCGGACTAGCGGGAGAAGGCGAGCAGTACTTC. This sequence encodes CASSFGLAGEGEQYF. V usage is TRBV7-2 and J usage is TRBJ2-7; TRBD2 aligns across 13 bases. The CDR3 loop spans 15 amino acids. The V gene's germline CDR1 is SGHTA and CDR2 FQGNSA. V was pared by 3 bases and J by 6 bases, with 5 bases of the junction left unmatched.

This chain connects TRBV19 to TRBJ1-3, with a weak D call TRBD1 (5 bases). The V and J ends lost 3 bases and 5 bases respectively, with 11 bases between them. CDR1 and CDR2 (germline): LNHDA, SQIVND (reference sequence). The CDR3 loop spans 14 amino acids. This CDR3 reads CASSMGDVRNTIYF. CDR3 DNA: TGTGCCAGTAGTATGGGGGACGTGAGAAACACCATATATTTT.